Listed below are T cell receptor beta chains from one sample, sequenced in a study of blood T cell repertoires in COVID-19. TCRdb keeps only in-frame clones here, not all; method: immunoSEQ multiplex PCR. The sample holds 55,000 to 65,000 clones; about nine tenths are singletons and the top ten take around 9.1%. The sample comprised peripheral blood. The receptors originated from a human donor with acute or convalescent COVID-19. The donor label of this sample is uncertain. CDR3s include the opening cysteine and the closing phenylalanine or tryptophan.

v_gene,CDR3aa
TRBV27,CASSLALGTGLAGYTF
TRBV15,CATSRDLGGGETQYF
TRBV10-3,CAISPGRDGNQPQHF
TRBV18,CASSQASPPPNQPQHF
TRBV5-1,CASSPGTRNTGELFF
TRBV6-5,CASSYVQGRAEAFF
TRBV5-4,CASSGGLAGGPSYNEQFF
TRBV7-2,CASSPTGTSGTQFF
TRBV20-1,CSASLGASGEKLFF
TRBV6-1,CASSALPGQGSYEQYF
TRBV19,CASSAGQSGNTIYF
TRBV28,CASSFSTGVHEQYF
TRBV30,CAWGRSRGLVSTEAFF
TRBV5-1,CASSQSQVNYGYTF
TRBV7-9,CASSLESGGITGAFF
TRBV7-2,CASSLVWSGNYGYTF
TRBV5-1,CASSFSPGTGDGYTF
TRBV5-1,CASSLGTFRYGNTIYF
TRBV6-2/TRBV6-3,CASSYERSGGALRMQTQYF
TRBV5-8,CASSFGDRGNPEAFF
TRBV9,CASSGQLAAEKLFF
TRBV6-2/TRBV6-3,CASSYQGQLVNQPQHF
TRBV7-2,CASTLMVTSGSLMREQFF
TRBV30,CAWERNTEAFF
TRBV28,CASIIILGFGYTF
TRBV7-2,CASSFSGTGTKNIQYF
TRBV19,CASSIGAVYEQYF
TRBV28,CASSPPYGTFEQYF
TRBV7-2,CASSLRQGGQPQHF
TRBV4-2,CASSQDWQAREAQHF
TRBV7-6,CASSTGYGRETQYF
TRBV3-1/TRBV3-2,CASSIQTSGGADTQYF
TRBV7-8,CASSLASRNYGYTF
TRBV7-2,CASSRPGRDYEQYF
TRBV2,CASSALAGGTDTQYF
TRBV9,CASSVKQGLNDEQFF
TRBV5-1,CASSLEQGATGELFF
TRBV5-1,CASSEDSVGDTQYF
TRBV29-1,CSARGSGDTEAFF
TRBV29-1,CSARGAKNTEAFF
TRBV30,CAWSATVPQRGGRETQYF
TRBV28,CASSLQGASETQYF
TRBV30,CAWSLTSGRGGSGYTF
TRBV23-1,CASSQSSGRLIGELFF
TRBV11-3,CASSLMGLPTDTQYF
TRBV11-3,CASSPVTGPYNEQFF
TRBV10-3,CAISDPTSGGQETQYF
TRBV7-3,CASSRDRNYGYTF
TRBV6-6,CASSYEGKGQPQHF
TRBV28,CASSLRGSGNTIYF
TRBV29-1,CSFRTGEGQFF
TRBV5-4,CASTPTGGITGELFF
TRBV19,CASSEAYRETQYF
TRBV7-3,CASSRGQANTGELFF